This T cell receptor (beta chain) comes out of a study of blood T cells in healthy people across ages. On the study more broadly: Template switching retrieved approximately one barcoded beta molecule for each two T cells.

The sample holds many counts of this clonotype. Its cognate antigen is unknown. The junction had 3 bases not matched to a gene; V was cut back by 2 bases and J by 0 bases. The CDR3 runs to 14 residues. Germline lookup yields CDR1 GTSNPN and CDR2 SVGIG (reference sequence). General observations from the study: The study found TCR beta diversity correlated strongly with naive T cell percentage.

A second PCR of about 7 to 12 cycles used a sample-barcoded 5' primer and a J-beta primer mix. TCRdb redid the calling of the 5' RACE reads with MiXCR, one entry per CDR3 protein. The sample consists of a few hundred thousand distinct CDR3 sequences, 52% of them appearing once. The TCR sequence derives from a man in his 60s in good health. Sequencing input: blood. The chain combines TRBV30 with TRBJ1-2, with 7 bases matching TRBD1. The CDR3 coding sequence is TGTGCCTGGAGTAAACAGGGGTCTAACTATGGCTACACCTTC. Translated: CAWSKQGSNYGYTF.